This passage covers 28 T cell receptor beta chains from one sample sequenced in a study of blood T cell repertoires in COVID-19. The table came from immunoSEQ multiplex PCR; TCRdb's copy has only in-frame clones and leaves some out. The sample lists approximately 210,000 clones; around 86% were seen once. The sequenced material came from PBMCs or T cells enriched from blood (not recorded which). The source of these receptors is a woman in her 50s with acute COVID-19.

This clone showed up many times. CDR3 sequence (DNA): TGTGCCAGCAGTTTTTTATCCGGGGAGCTGTTTTTT. Its translation: CASSFLSGELFF. This chain connects TRBV28 to TRBJ2-2; D gene unclear. Per the germline V gene, CDR1 is MDHEN and CDR2 is SYDVKM. CDR3 length: 12 residues. The V gene lost 3 bases and the J gene lost 6 bases, with 5 bases spanning the gap. The full variable domain, its missing parts supplied by reference TRBV28 and TRBJ2-2, is DVKVTQSSRYLVKRTGEKVFLECVQDMDHENMFWYRQDPGLGLRLIYFSYDVKMKEKGDIPEGYSVSREKKERFSLILESASTNQTSMYLCASSFLSGELFFGEGSRLTVL.

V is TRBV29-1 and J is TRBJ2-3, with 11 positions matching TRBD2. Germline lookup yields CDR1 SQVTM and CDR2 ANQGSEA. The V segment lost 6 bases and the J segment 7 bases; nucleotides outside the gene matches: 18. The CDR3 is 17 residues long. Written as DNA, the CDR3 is TGCAGCGTGGGAGTAGCGGGGGGGCTTAATGAGAGACATACGCAGTATTTT. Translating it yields CSVGVAGGLNERHTQYF.

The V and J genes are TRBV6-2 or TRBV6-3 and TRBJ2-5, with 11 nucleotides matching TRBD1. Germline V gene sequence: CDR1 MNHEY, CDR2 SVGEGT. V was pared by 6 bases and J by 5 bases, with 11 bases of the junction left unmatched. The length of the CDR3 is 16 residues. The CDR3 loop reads CASSLSRDRGKETQYF. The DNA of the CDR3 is TGTGCCAGCAGCCTATCCCGGGACAGGGGGAAGGAGACCCAGTACTTC.

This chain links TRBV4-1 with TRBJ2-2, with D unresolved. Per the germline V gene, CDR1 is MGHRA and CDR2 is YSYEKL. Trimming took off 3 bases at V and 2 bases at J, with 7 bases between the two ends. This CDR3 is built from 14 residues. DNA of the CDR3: TGCGCCAGCAGCCATCCCCAAAACACCGGGGAGCTGTTTTTT. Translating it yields CASSHPQNTGELFF.

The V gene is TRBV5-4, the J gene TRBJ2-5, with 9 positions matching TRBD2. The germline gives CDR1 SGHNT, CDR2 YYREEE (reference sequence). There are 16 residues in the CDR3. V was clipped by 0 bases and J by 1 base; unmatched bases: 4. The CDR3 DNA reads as TGTGCCAGCAGCTTGGATCCTAGCGGGGTCCAAGAGACCCAGTACTTC. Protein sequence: CASSLDPSGVQETQYF.

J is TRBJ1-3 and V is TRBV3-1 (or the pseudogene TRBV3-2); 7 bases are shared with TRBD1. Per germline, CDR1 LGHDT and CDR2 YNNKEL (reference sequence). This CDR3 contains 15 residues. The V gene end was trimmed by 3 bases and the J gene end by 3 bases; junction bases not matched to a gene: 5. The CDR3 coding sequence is TGTGCCAGCAGCCACGTAGACAGGGTTGGAAACACCATATATTTT. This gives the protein CASSHVDRVGNTIYF.

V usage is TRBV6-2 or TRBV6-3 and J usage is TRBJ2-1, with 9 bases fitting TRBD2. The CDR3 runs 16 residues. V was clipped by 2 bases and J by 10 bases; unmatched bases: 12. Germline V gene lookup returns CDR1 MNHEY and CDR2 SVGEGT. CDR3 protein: CASSYVGGGAPREQFF. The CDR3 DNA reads TGTGCCAGCAGTTACGTGGGCGGGGGGGCCCCTCGGGAGCAGTTCTTC.

The CDR3, as DNA: TGTGCCAGCATCCGGCAGGGGGTGAACACTGAAGCTTTCTTT. It specifies CASIRQGVNTEAFF. The rearrangement links TRBV2 to TRBJ1-1, with 7 bases identical to TRBD1. This CDR3 region has 14 residues. The V and J ends lost 7 bases and 0 bases, in that order; junction bases with no gene match: 5. Germline CDR1 is SNHLY and CDR2 is FYNNEI.

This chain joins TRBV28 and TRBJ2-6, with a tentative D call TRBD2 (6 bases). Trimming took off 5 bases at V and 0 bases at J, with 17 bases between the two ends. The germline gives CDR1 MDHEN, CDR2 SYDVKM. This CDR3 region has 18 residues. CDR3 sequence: CASSIYGGFSSGANVLTF. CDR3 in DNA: TGTGCCAGCAGTATATACGGGGGATTTAGCTCTGGGGCCAACGTCCTGACTTTC.

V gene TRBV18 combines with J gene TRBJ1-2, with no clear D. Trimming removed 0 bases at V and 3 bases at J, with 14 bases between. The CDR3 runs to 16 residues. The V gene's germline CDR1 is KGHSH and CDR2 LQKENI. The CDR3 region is CASSPPLADRHYGYTF. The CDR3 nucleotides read TGTGCCAGCTCACCACCTCTGGCGGATCGGCACTATGGCTACACCTTC. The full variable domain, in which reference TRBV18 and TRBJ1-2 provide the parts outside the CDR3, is NAGVMQNPRHLVRRRGQEARLRCSPMKGHSHVYWYRQLPEEGLKFMVYLQKENIIDESGMPKERFSAEFPKEGPSILRIQQVVRGDSAAYFCASSPPLADRHYGYTFGSGTRLTVV.

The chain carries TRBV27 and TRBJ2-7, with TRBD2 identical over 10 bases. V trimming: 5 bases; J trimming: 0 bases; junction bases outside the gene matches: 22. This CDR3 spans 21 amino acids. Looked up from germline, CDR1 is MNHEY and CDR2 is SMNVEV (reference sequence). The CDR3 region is CASSPQGSVAGGPLSSYEQYF. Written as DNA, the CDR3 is TGTGCCAGCAGTCCCCAAGGGTCGGTAGCGGGGGGCCCTTTAAGCTCCTACGAGCAGTACTTC.

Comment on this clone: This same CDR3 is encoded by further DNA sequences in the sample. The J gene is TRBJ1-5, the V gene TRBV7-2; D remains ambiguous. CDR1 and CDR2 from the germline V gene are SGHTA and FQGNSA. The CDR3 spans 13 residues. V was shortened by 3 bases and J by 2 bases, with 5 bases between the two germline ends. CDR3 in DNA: TGTGCCAGCAGCTTCGGGGGCAATCAGCCCCAGCATTTT. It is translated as CASSFGGNQPQHF.

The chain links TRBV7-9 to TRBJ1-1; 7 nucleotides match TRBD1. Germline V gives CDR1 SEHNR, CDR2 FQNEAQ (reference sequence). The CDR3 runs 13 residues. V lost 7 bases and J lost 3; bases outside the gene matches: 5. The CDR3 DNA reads TGTGCCAGCAAAGTCACAGGGGACACTGAAGCTTTCTTT. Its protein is CASKVTGDTEAFF.

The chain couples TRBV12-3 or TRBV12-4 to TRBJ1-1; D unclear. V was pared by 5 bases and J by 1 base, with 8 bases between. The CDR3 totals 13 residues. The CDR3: CASSPRGNTEAFF. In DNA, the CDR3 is TGTGCCAGCAGTCCCCGGGGGAACACTGAAGCTTTCTTT.

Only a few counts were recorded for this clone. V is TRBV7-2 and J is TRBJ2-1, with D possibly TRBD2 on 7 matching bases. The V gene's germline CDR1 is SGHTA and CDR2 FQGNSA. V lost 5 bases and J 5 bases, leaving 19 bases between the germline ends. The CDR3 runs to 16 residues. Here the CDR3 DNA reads TGTGCCAGCAGCCCCGGTTGGGGGGGGCAGAACAATGAGCAGTTCTTC. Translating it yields CASSPGWGGQNNEQFF.

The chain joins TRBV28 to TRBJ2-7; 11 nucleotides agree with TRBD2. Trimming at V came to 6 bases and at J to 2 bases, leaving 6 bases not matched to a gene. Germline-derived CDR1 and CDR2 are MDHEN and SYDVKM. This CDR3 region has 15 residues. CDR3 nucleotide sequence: TGTGCCAGCAGCAGCCTAGCGGGGGGACCCTACGAGCAGTACTTC. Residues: CASSSLAGGPYEQYF.

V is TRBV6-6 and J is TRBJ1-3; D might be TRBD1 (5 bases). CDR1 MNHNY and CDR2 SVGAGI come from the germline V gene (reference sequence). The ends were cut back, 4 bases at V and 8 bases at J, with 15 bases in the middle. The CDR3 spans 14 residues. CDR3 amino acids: CASSSVGGGDTIYF. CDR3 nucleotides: TGTGCCAGCAGTTCAGTGGGCGGGGGTGACACCATATATTTT.

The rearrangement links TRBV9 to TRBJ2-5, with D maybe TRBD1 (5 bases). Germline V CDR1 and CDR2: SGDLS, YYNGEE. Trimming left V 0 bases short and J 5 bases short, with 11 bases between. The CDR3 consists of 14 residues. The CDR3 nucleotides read TGTGCCAGCAGCGTAGGCCAGGGTCGGGAGACCCAGTACTTC. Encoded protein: CASSVGQGRETQYF.

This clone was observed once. Written as DNA, the CDR3 is TGTGCCAGCAGCCTTCCTTCGGGCCCAGGGGATACGCAGTATTTT. Translation: CASSLPSGPGDTQYF. The chain links TRBV5-4 to TRBJ2-3, with a tentative D call TRBD1 (5 bases). The V gene's germline CDR1 is SGHNT and CDR2 YYREEE (reference sequence). Trimming took off 4 bases at V and 6 bases at J, with 18 bases between the two ends. This CDR3 spans 15 amino acids.

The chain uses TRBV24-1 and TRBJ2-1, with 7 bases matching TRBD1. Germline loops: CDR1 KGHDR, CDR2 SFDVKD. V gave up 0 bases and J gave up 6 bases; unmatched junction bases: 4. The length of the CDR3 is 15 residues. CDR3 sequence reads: CATSDLRGQRNEQFF. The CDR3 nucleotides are TGTGCCACCAGTGATTTGCGGGGACAGCGCAATGAGCAGTTCTTC.

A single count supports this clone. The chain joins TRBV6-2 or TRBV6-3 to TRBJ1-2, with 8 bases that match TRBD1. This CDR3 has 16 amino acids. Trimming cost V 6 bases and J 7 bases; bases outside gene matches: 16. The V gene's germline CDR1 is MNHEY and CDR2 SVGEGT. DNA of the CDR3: TGTGCCAGCAGCACTCCTCAGGGGGCCCGCTGGGTTGGCTACACCTTC. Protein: CASSTPQGARWVGYTF.

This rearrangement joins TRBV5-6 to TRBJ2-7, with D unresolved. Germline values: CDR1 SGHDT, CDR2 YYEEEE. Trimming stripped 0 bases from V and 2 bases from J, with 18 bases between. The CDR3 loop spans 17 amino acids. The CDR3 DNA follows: TGTGCCAGCAGCTTGGTTACTTCGGCCGCTCGGGCCTACGAGCAGTACTTC. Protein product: CASSLVTSAARAYEQYF.

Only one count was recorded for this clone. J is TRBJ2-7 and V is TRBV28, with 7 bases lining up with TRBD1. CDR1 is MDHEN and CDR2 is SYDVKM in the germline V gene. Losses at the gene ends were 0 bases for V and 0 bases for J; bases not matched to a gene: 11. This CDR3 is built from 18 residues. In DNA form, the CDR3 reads TGTGCCAGCAGTTTATGGACTTTTAGTGGGACAGCCTCCTACGAGCAGTACTTC. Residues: CASSLWTFSGTASYEQYF.

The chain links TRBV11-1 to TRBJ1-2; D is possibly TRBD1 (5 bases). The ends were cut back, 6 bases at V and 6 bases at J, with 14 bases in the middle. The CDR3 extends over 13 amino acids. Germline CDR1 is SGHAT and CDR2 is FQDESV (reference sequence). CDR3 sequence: CASSRLGPDGYTF. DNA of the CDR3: TGTGCCAGCAGTCGGCTGGGGCCGGATGGCTACACCTTC.

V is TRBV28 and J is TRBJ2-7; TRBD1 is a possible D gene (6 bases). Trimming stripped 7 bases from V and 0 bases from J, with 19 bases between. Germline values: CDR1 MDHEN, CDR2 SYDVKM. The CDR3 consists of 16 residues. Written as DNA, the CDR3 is TGTGCCAGCATTTCGCCGGGACAAACGAGCTCCTACGAGCAGTACTTC. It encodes CASISPGQTSSYEQYF.

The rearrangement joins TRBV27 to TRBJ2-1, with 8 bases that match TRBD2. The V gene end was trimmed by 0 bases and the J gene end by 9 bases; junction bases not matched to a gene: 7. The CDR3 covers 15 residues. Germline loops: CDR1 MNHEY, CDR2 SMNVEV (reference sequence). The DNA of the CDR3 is TGTGCCAGCAGTTTATCCCCGGGACTAGACGGTGAGCAGTTCTTC. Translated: CASSLSPGLDGEQFF.

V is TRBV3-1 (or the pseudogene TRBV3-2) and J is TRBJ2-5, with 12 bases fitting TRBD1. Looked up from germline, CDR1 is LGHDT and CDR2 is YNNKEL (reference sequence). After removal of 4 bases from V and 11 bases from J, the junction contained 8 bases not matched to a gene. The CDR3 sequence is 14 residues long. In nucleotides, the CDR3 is TGTGCCAGCAGCCCCCCCGGGACAGGGGGCGCACAGTACTTC. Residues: CASSPPGTGGAQYF.

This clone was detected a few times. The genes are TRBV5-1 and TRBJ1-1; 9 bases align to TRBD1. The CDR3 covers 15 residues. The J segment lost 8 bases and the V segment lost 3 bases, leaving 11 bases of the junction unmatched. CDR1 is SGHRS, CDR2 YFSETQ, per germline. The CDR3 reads CASSSGQGPAPEAFF. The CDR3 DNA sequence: TGCGCCAGCAGCTCCGGACAGGGGCCCGCTCCCGAAGCTTTCTTT.